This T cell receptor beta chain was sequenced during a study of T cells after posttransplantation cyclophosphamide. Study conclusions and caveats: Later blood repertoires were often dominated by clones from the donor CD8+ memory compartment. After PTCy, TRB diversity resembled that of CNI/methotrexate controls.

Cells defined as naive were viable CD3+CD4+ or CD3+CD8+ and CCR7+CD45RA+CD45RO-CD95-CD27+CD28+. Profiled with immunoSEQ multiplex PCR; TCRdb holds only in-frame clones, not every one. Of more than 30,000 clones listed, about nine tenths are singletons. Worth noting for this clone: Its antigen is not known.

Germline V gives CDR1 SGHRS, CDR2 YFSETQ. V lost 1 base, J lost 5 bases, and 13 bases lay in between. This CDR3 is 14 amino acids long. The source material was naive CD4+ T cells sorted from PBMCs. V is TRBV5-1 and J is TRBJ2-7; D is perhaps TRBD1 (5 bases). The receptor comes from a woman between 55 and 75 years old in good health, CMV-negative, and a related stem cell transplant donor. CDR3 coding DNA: TGCGCCAGCAGCTTGTCCAGGGAAAGCCACGAGCAGTACTTC. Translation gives CASSLSRESHEQYF.